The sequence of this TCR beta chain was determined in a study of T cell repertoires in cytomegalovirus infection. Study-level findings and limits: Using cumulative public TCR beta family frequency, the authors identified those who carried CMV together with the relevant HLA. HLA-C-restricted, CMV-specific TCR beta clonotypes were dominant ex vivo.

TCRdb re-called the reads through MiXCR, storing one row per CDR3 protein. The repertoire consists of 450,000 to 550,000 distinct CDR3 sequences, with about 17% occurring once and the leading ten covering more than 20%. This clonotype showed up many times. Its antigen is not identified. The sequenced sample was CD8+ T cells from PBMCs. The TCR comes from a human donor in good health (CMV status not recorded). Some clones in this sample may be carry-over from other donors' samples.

CDR3 sequence reads: CASNRDREGGDTQYF. The CDR3 bases are TGTGCCAGTAACCGGGACAGGGAGGGAGGAGATACGCAGTATTTT. The chain uses TRBV19 and TRBJ2-3; 9 bases line up with TRBD1. The ends lost 7 bases at V and 5 bases at J; junction bases unmatched: 10. This CDR3 spans 15 amino acids. Germline V gene data show CDR1 as LNHDA and CDR2 as SQIVND (reference sequence).